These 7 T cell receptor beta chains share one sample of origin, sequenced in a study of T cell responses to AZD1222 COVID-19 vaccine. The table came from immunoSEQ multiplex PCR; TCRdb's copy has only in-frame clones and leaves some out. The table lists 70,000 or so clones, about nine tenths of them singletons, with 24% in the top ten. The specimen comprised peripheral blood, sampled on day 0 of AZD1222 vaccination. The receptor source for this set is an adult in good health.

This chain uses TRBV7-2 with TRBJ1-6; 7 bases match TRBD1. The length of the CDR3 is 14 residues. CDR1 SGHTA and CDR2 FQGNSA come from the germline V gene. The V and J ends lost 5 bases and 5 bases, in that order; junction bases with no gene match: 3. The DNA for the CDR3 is TGTGCCAGCAGCAAAACAGGGGATAATTCACCCCTCCACTTT. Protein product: CASSKTGDNSPLHF.

Here the CDR3 DNA reads TGTGCCAGCACCTCCGGAGCCGGATACGAGCAGTACTTC. Protein product: CASTSGAGYEQYF. The chain uses TRBV5-8 and TRBJ2-7; D remains unclear. Trimming shortened V by 6 bases and J by 4 bases, and 14 bases separated the two germline ends. Germline CDR1 is SGHTS and CDR2 is YDEGEE. There are 13 residues in the CDR3.

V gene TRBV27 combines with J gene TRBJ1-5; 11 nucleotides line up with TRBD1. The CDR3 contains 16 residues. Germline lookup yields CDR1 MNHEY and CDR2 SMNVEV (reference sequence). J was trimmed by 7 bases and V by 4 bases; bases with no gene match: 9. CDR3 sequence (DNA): TGTGCCAGCAGTTCCTTTGTAGGGACAGGGGGACAGCCCCAGCATTTT. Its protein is CASSSFVGTGGQPQHF.

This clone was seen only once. CDR3 nucleotide sequence: TGTGCCAGCAGCTTCTCGGGGGATACGCAGTATTTT. The encoded protein is CASSFSGDTQYF. This chain connects TRBV7-3 to TRBJ2-3; weak D call: TRBD2 (5 bases). The V end lost 3 bases, the J end lost 6 bases, and 7 bases lay between the germline ends. The CDR3 runs 12 residues. The V gene's germline CDR1 is SGHTA and CDR2 FQGTGA.

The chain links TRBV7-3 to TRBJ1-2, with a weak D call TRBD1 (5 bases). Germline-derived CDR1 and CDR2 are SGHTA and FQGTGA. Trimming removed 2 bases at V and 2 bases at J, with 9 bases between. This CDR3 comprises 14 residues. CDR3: CASSLRQQNYGYTF. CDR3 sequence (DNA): TGTGCCAGCAGCTTACGACAGCAGAACTATGGCTACACCTTC.

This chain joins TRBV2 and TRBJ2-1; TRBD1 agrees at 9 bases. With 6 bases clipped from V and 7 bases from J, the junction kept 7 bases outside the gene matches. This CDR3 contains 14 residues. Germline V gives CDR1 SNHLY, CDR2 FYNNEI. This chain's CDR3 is CASRGPGQGNEQFF. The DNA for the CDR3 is TGTGCCAGCAGGGGACCGGGACAGGGTAATGAGCAGTTCTTC.

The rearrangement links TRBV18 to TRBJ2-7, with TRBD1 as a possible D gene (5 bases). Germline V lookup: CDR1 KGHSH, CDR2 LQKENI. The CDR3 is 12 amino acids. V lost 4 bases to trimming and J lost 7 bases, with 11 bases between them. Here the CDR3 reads CASSHRSGEQYF. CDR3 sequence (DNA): TGTGCCAGCTCACACAGGAGTGGGGAGCAGTACTTC.